This T cell receptor beta chain was sequenced in a study of shared clonotypes between healthy human individuals. The material for each subset, its genomic DNA, was split evenly across several immunoSEQ plates. Clones were read by immunoSEQ multiplex PCR, and TCRdb kept only the in-frame ones, dropping some. The sample gives hundreds of thousands of clones, roughly 72% of which show up once; around 1.8% is in the top ten. Germline values: CDR1 SGHVS, CDR2 FNYEAQ. This CDR3 has 15 amino acids. V dropped 1 base and J dropped 3 bases, with 9 bases sitting between them. This receptor was taken from a woman in her 30s in good health. Sequenced input: memory CD4+ T cells sorted from blood. Sample subset: CD45RA-negative fraction. The J gene is TRBJ2-2, the V gene TRBV7-6; weak D call: TRBD2 (5 bases). CDR3 DNA: TGTGCCAGCAGCTTAGTGGCACTAGACACCGGGGAGCTGTTTTTT. Translating gives CASSLVALDTGELFF. Supplemented by reference TRBV7-6 and TRBJ2-2, the full variable domain reads GAGVSQSPRYKVTKRGQDVALRCDPISGHVSLYWYRQALGQGPEFLTYFNYEAQQDKSGLPNDRFSAERPEGSISTLTIQRTEQRDSAMYRCASSLVALDTGELFFGEGSRLTVL.